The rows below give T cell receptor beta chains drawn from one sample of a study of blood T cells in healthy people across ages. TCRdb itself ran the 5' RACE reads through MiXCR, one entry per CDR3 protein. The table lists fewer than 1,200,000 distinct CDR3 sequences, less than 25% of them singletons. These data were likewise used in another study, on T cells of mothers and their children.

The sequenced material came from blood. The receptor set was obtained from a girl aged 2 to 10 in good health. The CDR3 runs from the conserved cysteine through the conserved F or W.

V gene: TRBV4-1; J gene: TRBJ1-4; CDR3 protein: CASNQALFEKLFF
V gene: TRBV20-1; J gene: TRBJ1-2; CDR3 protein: CSAMTGQNYGYTF
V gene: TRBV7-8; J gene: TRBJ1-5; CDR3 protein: CASSLEYRSSHQPQHF
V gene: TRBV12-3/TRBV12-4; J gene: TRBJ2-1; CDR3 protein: CASTGREIEQFF
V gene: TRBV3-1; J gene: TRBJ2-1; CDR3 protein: CASSQDLLAGEGEQFF
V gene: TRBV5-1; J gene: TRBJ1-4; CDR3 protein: CASSLESPHGEKLFF
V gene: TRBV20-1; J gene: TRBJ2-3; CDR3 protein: CSAGDYKGLAGGGDTQYF
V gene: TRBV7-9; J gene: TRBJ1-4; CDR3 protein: CASSLKPGINEKLFF
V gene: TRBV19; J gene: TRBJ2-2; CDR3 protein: CASSEPGLDVNTGELFF
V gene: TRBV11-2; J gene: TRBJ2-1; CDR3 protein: CASSSGGKGSYNEQFF
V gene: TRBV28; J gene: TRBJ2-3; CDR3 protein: CASSLNSMSSGNTDTQYF
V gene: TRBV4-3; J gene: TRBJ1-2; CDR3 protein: CASSQGQVGYGYTF
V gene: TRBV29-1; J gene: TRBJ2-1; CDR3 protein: CSVPTTGEYNEQFF
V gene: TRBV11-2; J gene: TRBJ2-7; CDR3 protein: CASSSRGDSYEQYF
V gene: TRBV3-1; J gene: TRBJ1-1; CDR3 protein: CATRGPGSAEAFF
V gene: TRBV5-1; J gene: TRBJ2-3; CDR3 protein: CASSLGLAIDTQYF
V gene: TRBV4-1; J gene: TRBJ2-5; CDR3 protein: CASSQDPAGNQETQYF
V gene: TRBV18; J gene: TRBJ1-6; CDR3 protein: CASSPGSADSPLHF
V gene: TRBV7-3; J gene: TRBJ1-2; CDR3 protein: CASSLDSTGYGYTF
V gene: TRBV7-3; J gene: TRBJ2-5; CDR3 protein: CASSFGPGLAGGPVF
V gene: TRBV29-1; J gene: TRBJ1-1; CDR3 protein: CSVAWQEAFF
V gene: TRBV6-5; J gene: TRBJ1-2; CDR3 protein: CASSSGQGLYGYTF
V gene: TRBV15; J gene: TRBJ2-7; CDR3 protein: CATSRGNSGLNEQYF
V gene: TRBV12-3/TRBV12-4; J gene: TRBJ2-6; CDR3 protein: CASRIRGAGANVLTF
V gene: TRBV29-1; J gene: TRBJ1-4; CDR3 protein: CSASGETNEKLFF
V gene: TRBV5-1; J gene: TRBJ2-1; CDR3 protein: CASSSGRTSYNEQFF
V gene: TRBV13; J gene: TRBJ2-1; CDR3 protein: CASCQRADEQFF
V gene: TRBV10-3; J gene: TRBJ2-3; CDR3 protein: CAISERGDTQYF
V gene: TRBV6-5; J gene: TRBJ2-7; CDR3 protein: CASSTGQGAIYEQYF
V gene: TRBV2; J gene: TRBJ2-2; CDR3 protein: CASRPSGRSAGELFF
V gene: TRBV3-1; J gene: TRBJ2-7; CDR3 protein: CASSQDRAEQYF
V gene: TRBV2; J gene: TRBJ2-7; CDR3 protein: CATLDSPGEQYF
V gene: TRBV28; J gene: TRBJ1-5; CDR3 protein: CASSLYSEGHMNQPQHF
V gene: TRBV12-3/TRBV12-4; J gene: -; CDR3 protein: CASSYIRDQVTNEQFF
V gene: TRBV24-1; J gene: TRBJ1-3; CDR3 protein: CATSVGEGDTIYF
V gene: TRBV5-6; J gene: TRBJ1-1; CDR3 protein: CASSLRNTGHPLTEAFF
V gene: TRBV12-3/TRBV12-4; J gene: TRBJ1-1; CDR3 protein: CANSGGHTEAFF